The sequence of this T cell receptor beta chain was determined in a study of blood T cell repertoires in COVID-19. Data came from immunoSEQ multiplex PCR; TCRdb stores just in-frame clones and leaves some out. This sample has about 43,000 clones, with 85% to 90% found just once. The sequence derives from a man aged 35 to 55 with COVID-19, enrolled during active disease. The specimen sequenced was peripheral blood.

The CDR3 loop reads CASSLAAGSSYEQYF. CDR3 DNA sequence: TGCGCCAGCAGCTTGGCTGCGGGGAGCTCCTACGAGCAGTACTTC. This chain joins TRBV5-1 and TRBJ2-7; TRBD2 might be the D (6 bases). Trimming removed 0 bases from V and 0 bases from J, with 10 bases in between. Germline V gene data show CDR1 as SGHRS and CDR2 as YFSETQ. The CDR3 runs 15 residues.